The clone carrying this TCR beta chain was counted a few times. The antigen is not known. The data are from a study of response to subunit inactivated influenza vaccine. Notes on the study in general: Few additional T cells are recruited per seasonal influenza vaccination, authors suggested.

TCRdb re-analysed the RT-PCR reads in MiXCR, keeping a single row per CDR3 protein. This table holds about 520,000 distinct CDR3 sequences, approximately 7.3% found once. This sample comprised PBMCs from blood, obtained about 24 months after vaccination. The receptor was isolated from a man between 50 and 69 years old who received an inactivated influenza vaccine.

CDR3 nucleotide sequence: TGTGCCAGCAGTTACTCGGGGGGGACCACTGAAGCTTTCTTT. This sequence encodes CASSYSGGTTEAFF. This chain links TRBV6-5 with TRBJ1-1; TRBD1 is a possible D gene (5 bases). This CDR3 contains 14 residues. With 0 bases removed from V and 4 bases from J, the gap between germline ends came to 9 bases. CDR1 is MNHEY, CDR2 SVGAGI, per germline.